This entry describes one T cell receptor (beta chain). The clone's antigen remains unknown. Base qualities are missing; no much larger clone stands one base away. Each collaborating institution followed its own protocols to collect whole blood in K2EDTA tubes. Collaborator samples were shipped for TCRbeta analysis as frozen whole blood, isolated PBMCs, or DNA extracted from either sample type. The data are from a study of blood T cell repertoires in COVID-19 (dated by TCRdb to 2020 to 2022). For context, the study as a whole: The collaborator samples originated in the United States, Italy and Spain and spanned the acute and convalescent phases of COVID-19. The prospective study material was composed of cDNA or gDNA derived from T cells, B-cell-depleted T cells, or PBMCs. The dataset comprised deeply sampled blood TCRbeta repertoires from subjects exposed to, actively infected with, or recovered from COVID-19. A freely available public database, intended as a resource for researchers studying the immune response to SARS-CoV-2, is where the repertoires were released. Samples came from the ongoing ImmuneRACE study (first 160 participants) plus 1,254 subjects from 6 global collaborators. Nearly every sample came with metadata listing a de-identified subject ID, COVID-19 status, age in years and sex. Where available, HLA class I and class II types were obtained from metadata supplied by the sample provider rather than from assay-based typing. Results the study describes overall, beyond this receptor: How much clinical and demographic metadata was included differed by source and by participant, and the metadata was provided uncurated.

V loses 0 bases of germline sequence and J loses 0 bases, and the interval between the two ends is 13 bases. Including the terminal cysteine and phenylalanine, the CDR3 comprises 17 residues. Only CDR3 DNA is held: 51 bases, read in frame from base 1. The germline V gene (reference sequence) sets CDR1 to SGHNT and CDR2 to YYREEE. TCRbeta CDR3 regions were amplified from genomic DNA by means of the immunoSEQ Assay, a bias-controlled multiplex PCR. The authors processed their data as follows. The number of nucleated cells in each sample was estimated by amplification of reference gene primers within the assay. To quantify the absolute abundance of each unique TCRbeta CDR3 rearrangement, sequence reads were collapsed and filtered. For each sample, productive Simpson clonality was calculated as the square root of Simpson's diversity index across productive rearrangements. The clones in this table, taken by TCRdb from immuneACCESS, are in-frame only. Not every clone is retained; where verified, under half of the shortfall comes from an unresolved V gene, and the cause of the rest is unknown. The DNA was the basis for D and trimming; V, J and clone size are from that table. This sample holds about 300,000 clones; around four fifths were observed only once. Jointly, the top ten make up about 1.2% of the sample.

The sample taken for sequencing was peripheral blood. The chain was built from TRBV5-4 and TRBJ1-3; the D gene lacks a confident call. This clonotype was sampled from a woman in her forties or fifties with acute or convalescent COVID-19. CDR3 region: CASSLEPSLFSGNTIYF. Read as DNA, the sequence is TGTGCCAGCAGCTTGGAGCCGTCTCTATTCTCTGGAAACACCATATATTTT.